The 28 T cell receptor beta chains below all came from one sample that was sequenced in a study of glioma-infiltrating T cells. The iRepertoire nested amplicon-rescue multiplex PCR amplified TCR alpha and beta CDR3s from RNA. TCRdb called the multiplex PCR reads again in MiXCR, with one record for every CDR3 protein. There are approximately 190,000 distinct CDR3 sequences in the sample; about 32% occur only once, and 20% to 25% lies in the top ten. Input material: glioma tissue, nonneoplastic brain tissue, or PBMCs (not recorded which). The receptors originated from a human donor with low-grade glioma or glioblastoma, undergoing nonglioma brain surgery, or in good health (not recorded which).

With respect to this clonotype: At one of its ends the junction is not consistent with the germline gene, which may arise from a read error. V usage is TRBV6-2 or TRBV6-3 and J usage is TRBJ2-3; D is possibly TRBD1 (8 bases). CDR1 and CDR2 from the germline V gene are MNHEY and SVGEGT. The length of the CDR3 is 13 residues. CDR3 sequence (DNA): TGTGCCAGTCGAACAGGGGGGGCAGATACGCGGTATTTT. Its translation: CASRTGGADTRYF.

This clonotype was observed at least ten times. The rearrangement links TRBV7-9 to TRBJ1-1; no clear D. Trimming removed 1 base at V and 7 bases at J, with 16 bases between. The germline V gene has CDR1 SEHNR and CDR2 FQNEAQ (reference sequence). The CDR3 has 15 amino acids. The CDR3 coding sequence is TGTGCCAGCAGCTTAGTGCCCCTCACCCTAGGTGAAGCTTTCTTT. As protein: CASSLVPLTLGEAFF.

This clonotype was seen repeatedly, ten times or more. V gene TRBV7-2 combines with J gene TRBJ2-7; perhaps TRBD2 as D (6 bases). Trimming took off 1 base at V and 2 bases at J, with 12 bases between the two ends. Germline V lookup: CDR1 SGHTA, CDR2 FQGNSA. CDR3 length equals 15 residues. CDR3 sequence reads: CASSLVAGGTYEQYF. The CDR3 bases are TGTGCCAGCAGCTTAGTCGCCGGGGGTACCTACGAGCAGTACTTC.

This sequence joins TRBV28 and TRBJ2-7, with TRBD1 matching 9 bases. The V and J ends lost 2 bases and 3 bases, in that order; junction bases with no gene match: 8. The V gene's germline CDR1 is MDHEN and CDR2 SYDVKM. The CDR3 spans 16 residues. CDR3 nucleotide sequence: TGTGCCAGCAGTTTACATTTTGGGACAGGGAACTACGAGCAGTACTTC. It translates to CASSLHFGTGNYEQYF.

The V call is TRBV6-6, the J call TRBJ2-2; TRBD2 is a possible D gene (5 bases). CDR1 MNHNY and CDR2 SVGAGI come from the germline V gene (reference sequence). The CDR3 sequence is 14 residues long. V lost 1 base to trimming and J lost 4 bases, with 7 bases between them. As DNA, the CDR3 is TGTGCCAGCAGTTACTACAGCGGCACCGGGGAGCTGTTTTTT. Translating it yields CASSYYSGTGELFF.

This clonotype is medium-sized. The CDR3 reads CASSQGFYEQYF. In nucleotides, the CDR3 is TGTGCCAGCAGTCAGGGGTTCTACGAGCAGTACTTC. The chain couples TRBV6-1 to TRBJ2-7; tentative D call: TRBD1 (6 bases). The germline V and J ends were trimmed by 5 bases and 3 bases, with 8 bases remaining between them. Looked up from germline, CDR1 is MNHNS and CDR2 is SASEGT. CDR3 length equals 12 residues.

At least ten counts were recorded for this clonotype. At one boundary the junction diverges from the germline segment, which might be a read error. The chain uses TRBV7-7 and TRBJ2-3; possibly TRBD1 or TRBD2 for D (5 bases each). CDR1 and CDR2 (germline): SSHAT, FNYEAQ (reference sequence). This CDR3 comprises 13 residues. As DNA, the CDR3 is TGTGCTAGCAGCCTGGGCCGGGACGGAGAGCAGTATTTT. Residues: CASSLGRDGEQYF.

This clonotype was found a few times. The V and J genes are TRBV19 and TRBJ2-7; TRBD2 agrees at 14 bases. CDR1 and CDR2 from the germline V gene are LNHDA and SQIVND (reference sequence). The CDR3 is 15 residues long. With V trimmed by 5 bases and J by 7 bases, 7 bases remained unmatched. This CDR3 reads CASSFGTSGRLEQYF. CDR3 bases: TGTGCCAGTAGTTTCGGGACTAGCGGGAGACTGGAGCAGTACTTC.

A remark on this clonotype: Relative to the germline gene, one junction end is altered; a read error may explain this. The chain employs TRBV7-9 and TRBJ2-1, with D possibly matching TRBD2 (5 bases). This CDR3 is built from 15 residues. Germline V gives CDR1 SEHNR, CDR2 FQNEAQ (reference sequence). This chain's CDR3 is CASSPRIGSSYEQLF. The CDR3 DNA reads TGTGCCAGCAGCCCTAGAATTGGGAGCTCCTACGAGCAGCTCTTC.

In the case of this clonotype: This may come from a read error, since a much larger clone is one base off. The chain couples TRBV19 to TRBJ1-5, with D perhaps matching TRBD1 (5 bases). From germline, CDR1 is LNHDA and CDR2 SQIVND (reference sequence). The CDR3 totals 13 residues. The CDR3 DNA sequence: TGTGCCAGTACAGGGTATAGCAATCAGCCCCAGGATTTT. It translates to CASTGYSNQPQDF.

Turning to this clonotype: A much larger clone differs from this one at a single base, so this may be a read error. V is TRBV29-1 and J is TRBJ2-7; D perhaps matches TRBD1 (5 bases). The CDR3 spans 11 residues. Germline V lookup: CDR1 SQVTM, CDR2 ANQGSEA. This CDR3 reads CSVPGAYGQYF. CDR3 coding DNA: TGCAGCGTTCCTGGGGCCTACGGGCAGTACTTC.

This clonotype showed up many times. The chain combines TRBV20-1 with TRBJ1-5, with 9 bases aligning to TRBD1. The CDR3 spans 14 residues. J gave up 2 bases and V 6 bases, and 5 bases lay outside the gene matches. In germline, CDR1 is DFQATT, CDR2 SNEGSKA (reference sequence). CDR3: CSALGTGRNQPQHF. The DNA for the CDR3 is TGCAGTGCACTCGGGACAGGGCGCAATCAGCCCCAGCATTTT.

This chain connects TRBV29-1 to TRBJ2-2; the D is unclear. CDR3 length: 14 residues. Germline CDR1 reads SQVTM; CDR2 reads ANQGSEA. Trimming cost V 3 bases and J 5 bases, with 13 bases left between them. CDR3 residues: CSVEGSSRTGELFF. CDR3 sequence (DNA): TGCAGCGTTGAGGGTAGCTCTCGGACCGGGGAGCTGTTTTTT.

In this sample, this clonotype turned up many times. This rearrangement joins TRBV27 to TRBJ2-7; D is unclear. Germline V gene sequence: CDR1 MNHEY, CDR2 SMNVEV (reference sequence). Trimming cost V 5 bases and J 3 bases, with 17 bases left between them. The CDR3 sequence is 15 residues long. The CDR3 nucleotides are TGTGCCAGCAGTAGATCGGCAGGTCTAGTCTACGAGCAGTACTTC. It codes for CASSRSAGLVYEQYF.

This clonotype occurred many times. V is TRBV6-2 or TRBV6-3 and J is TRBJ2-1; 9 nucleotides match TRBD2. Germline V gives CDR1 MNHEY, CDR2 SVGEGT. V lost 6 bases to trimming and J lost 6 bases; unmatched junction nucleotides: 3. This CDR3 has 13 amino acids. The CDR3 nucleotides are TGTGCCAGCAGGGGGACTAGCATCAATGAGCAGTTCTTC. Its protein is CASRGTSINEQFF.

This clonotype was counted at least ten times. The chain recombines TRBV24-1 with TRBJ2-2; 9 bases are shared with TRBD1. V shed 3 bases, J shed 5 bases, and the junction held 3 bases outside the gene matches. The CDR3 contains 15 residues. Germline CDR1 reads KGHDR; CDR2 reads SFDVKD. The CDR3 DNA follows: TGTGCCACCAGTGATCGGGACAGGGTGACCGGGGAGCTGTTTTTT. Translation gives CATSDRDRVTGELFF.

Notes on this clonotype: One junction end does not reproduce the germline sequence, and a read error may be involved. The V and J genes are TRBV6-5 and TRBJ1-1; a possible D gene is TRBD1 (5 bases). CDR3 length: 14 amino acids. Looked up from germline, CDR1 is MNHEY and CDR2 is SVGAGI. The CDR3 loop is CASSTRQKNTEAFF. As DNA, the CDR3 is TGTGCCAGCAGTACTAGACAGAAGAACACTGAAGCTTTCTTC.

With regard to this clonotype: Just one base apart from a much larger clone, this may be a read error. V usage is TRBV5-4 and J usage is TRBJ1-6; 8 nucleotides agree with TRBD1. Germline CDR1 SGHNT, CDR2 YYREEE (reference sequence). The CDR3 is 14 amino acids. J lost 7 bases, V lost 2 bases, and 2 bases had no gene match. In DNA, the CDR3 is TGTGCCAGCAGCTTTACAGGGGGGAATTCACCCCTCCACTTT. It codes for CASSFTGGNSPLHF. Full variable domain (outside the CDR3, taken from reference TRBV5-4 and TRBJ1-6): ETGVTQSPTHLIKTRGQQVTLRCSSQSGHNTVSWYQQALGQGPQFIFQYYREEENGRGNFPPRFSGLQFPNYSSELNVNALELDDSALYLCASSFTGGNSPLHFGNGTRLTVT.

This clonotype was counted at least ten times. This chain links TRBV6-1 with TRBJ2-3, with D perhaps TRBD1 (5 bases). Germline assignment: CDR1 MNHNS and CDR2 SASEGT. CDR3 length equals 12 residues. With 5 bases removed from V and 10 bases from J, the gap between germline ends came to 13 bases. CDR3 sequence (DNA): TGTGCCAGCAGTCTACCTACAGGCCCGCAGTATTTT. This codes for CASSLPTGPQYF.

The chain couples TRBV5-4 to TRBJ2-1; D uncertain. This CDR3 spans 13 amino acids. With 0 bases removed from V and 10 bases from J, the gap between germline ends came to 11 bases. Germline loops: CDR1 SGHNT, CDR2 YYREEE (reference sequence). The CDR3 bases are TGTGCCAGCAGCTTGGGCAGTAACGCCGAGCAGTTCTTC. Its translation is CASSLGSNAEQFF.

This clonotype was counted at least ten times. The chain has TRBV29-1 and TRBJ1-3; D gene unclear. CDR1 and CDR2 from the germline V gene are SQVTM and ANQGSEA. V was trimmed by 6 bases and J by 2 bases, leaving 11 bases between them. The CDR3 totals 13 residues. The CDR3 nucleotides are TGCAGCGTACTGAGGACCGCTGGAAACACCATATATTTT. It translates to CSVLRTAGNTIYF.

The chain has TRBV28 and TRBJ2-3; D not resolved. V dropped 3 bases and J dropped 6 bases, with 16 bases sitting between them. The CDR3 totals 15 residues. Germline CDR1 and CDR2: MDHEN and SYDVKM. The CDR3: CASSFPHKVGDTQYF. The CDR3 nucleotides read TGTGCCAGCAGTTTTCCCCACAAAGTCGGGGATACGCAGTATTTT. The variable domain in full, completed from reference TRBV28 and TRBJ2-3, reads DVKVTQSSRYLVKRTGEKVFLECVQDMDHENMFWYRQDPGLGLRLIYFSYDVKMKEKGDIPEGYSVSREKKERFSLILESASTNQTSMYLCASSFPHKVGDTQYFGPGTRLTVL.

This clonotype was counted at least ten times. The chain combines TRBV2 with TRBJ2-1; D remains unclear. Trimming stripped 6 bases from V and 8 bases from J, with 11 bases between. Looked up from germline, CDR1 is SNHLY and CDR2 is FYNNEI. This CDR3 contains 12 residues. CDR3 amino acids: CASRRQFHEQFF. The CDR3 DNA is TGTGCCAGCAGAAGGCAATTCCATGAGCAGTTCTTC.

Many counts were recorded for this clonotype. CDR3 residues: CATGTGEDSPLHF. The CDR3 DNA follows: TGTGCCACCGGGACAGGGGAAGATTCACCCCTCCACTTT. The chain joins TRBV10-3 to TRBJ1-6, with 10 nucleotides matching TRBD1. The junction had 5 bases not matched to a gene; V was cut back by 10 bases and J by 8 bases. The CDR3 loop spans 13 amino acids. The V gene's germline CDR1 is ENHRY and CDR2 SYGVKD.

This clonotype has ten or more counts. J is TRBJ2-3 and V is TRBV7-9; 10 nucleotides match TRBD2. The germline V gene encodes CDR1 SEHNR and CDR2 FQNEAQ (reference sequence). Unmatched junction bases numbered 7, after V lost 4 bases and J lost 3 bases. CDR3 size: 16 residues. This CDR3 is CASSSFLAGVTDTQYF. CDR3 in DNA: TGTGCCAGCAGCTCCTTCCTAGCGGGAGTTACAGATACGCAGTATTTT. The whole variable domain, remainder taken from reference TRBV7-9 and TRBJ2-3, is DTGVSQNPRHKITKRGQNVTFRCDPISEHNRLYWYRQTLGQGPEFLTYFQNEAQLEKSRLLSDRFSAERPKGSFSTLEIQRTEQGDSAMYLCASSSFLAGVTDTQYFGPGTRLTVL.

In regard to this clonotype: A much larger clone sits a single nucleotide away, making a read error possible. The chain combines TRBV3-1 with TRBJ1-2; D call uncertain. This CDR3 has 15 amino acids. Germline V gives CDR1 LGHDT, CDR2 YNNKEL (reference sequence). The CDR3 DNA sequence: TGTGCCAGCAGCCAAGATGTTCGTATGGCTGGCGGCTACGCCTTC. This codes for CASSQDVRMAGGYAF. The variable domain in full, completed from reference TRBV3-1 and TRBJ1-2, reads DTAVSQTPKYLVTQMGNDKSIKCEQNLGHDTMYWYKQDSKKFLKIMFSYNNKELIINETVPNRFSPKSPDKAHLNLHINSLELGDSAVYFCASSQDVRMAGGYAFGSGTRLTVV.

This clonotype was seen many times. This rearrangement joins TRBV7-2 to TRBJ2-3; TRBD2 might be the D (6 bases). Germline assignment: CDR1 SGHTA and CDR2 FQGNSA. The CDR3 is 16 residues long. V was cut by 7 bases and J by 5 bases, with 22 bases left in between. The CDR3 is CASIQGGQGLVDTQYF. CDR3 DNA: TGTGCCAGCATCCAAGGAGGGCAGGGCCTGGTAGATACGCAGTATTTT. The full variable domain, its missing parts supplied by reference TRBV7-2 and TRBJ2-3, is GAGVSQSPSNKVTEKGKDVELRCDPISGHTALYWYRQSLGQGLEFLIYFQGNSAPDKSGLPSDRFSAERTGGSVSTLTIQRTQQEDSAVYLCASIQGGQGLVDTQYFGPGTRLTVL.

This clonotype was detected many times. The rearrangement joins TRBV10-3 to TRBJ1-6; D is possibly TRBD1 (5 bases). Deletions cut 2 bases from V and 8 bases from J, with 7 bases between. The length of the CDR3 is 13 residues. CDR1 ENHRY and CDR2 SYGVKD come from the germline V gene. CDR3 bases: TGTGCCATCAGTGAGCAGGGAGATTCACCCCTCCACTTT. Protein: CAISEQGDSPLHF.